A selection of T cell receptor beta chains follows, all from one sample in a study of T-cell reconstitution after alpha-beta-depleted transplantation in children. TCRdb re-called the PCR reads with MiXCR, one entry per CDR3 protein. The sample has about 300,000 distinct CDR3 sequences, 10% seen once. Sequences were derived from PBMCs, sampled before TCRalphabeta/CD19-depleted stem cell transplant. These receptors were collected from a boy under three years old with acute myeloid leukemia, due to receive a stem cell transplant. Both conserved end residues are part of each CDR3. Each record gives: V gene, clone size, D gene, J gene, CDR3 protein, CDR3 DNA. D genes are given only for firm matches. Clone size is given for some rows only: seen once, a few or many times, or a class if the clone is expanded.

>TRBV27|many|NA|TRBJ2-1
CASSYLGSSYNEQFF
TGTGCCAGCAGTTACCTAGGAAGCTCCTACAATGAGCAGTTCTTC
>TRBV24-1|many|NA|TRBJ2-3
CATSDYYRDSTDTQYF
TGTGCCACCAGTGATTATTACCGGGACAGCACAGATACGCAGTATTTT
>TRBV7-6|many|NA|TRBJ1-5
CASSNGRRGSSNQPQHF
TGTGCCAGCAGCAATGGGCGCAGGGGAAGTAGCAATCAGCCCCAGCATTTT
>TRBV28|many|TRBD2|TRBJ2-2
CASTPRGEGTGELFF
TGTGCCAGCACCCCTCGGGGGGAGGGCACCGGGGAGCTGTTTTTT
>TRBV5-1|many|TRBD1|TRBJ2-2
CASSFQTGRNTGELFF
TGCGCCAGCAGCTTCCAGACAGGGAGGAACACCGGGGAGCTGTTTTTT
>TRBV5-1|NA|NA|TRBJ1-6
CASSIYGVGSYNSPLHF
TGCGCCAGCAGCATATACGGGGTGGGGTCTTATAATTCACCCCTCCACTTT
>TRBV4-2|NA|TRBD1|TRBJ2-2
CTSSQDPGGYPGELFF
TGTACCAGCAGCCAAGATCCAGGGGGCTATCCCGGGGAGCTGTTTTTT
>TRBV10-3|many|NA|TRBJ2-7
CAISERRVNSYEQYF
TGTGCCATCAGTGAGCGCAGGGTGAATTCGTACGAGCAGTACTTC
>TRBV27|few|NA|TRBJ2-1
CASNHFSGSYNEQFF
TGTGCCAGCAACCATTTCAGCGGTTCCTACAATGAGCAGTTCTTC
>TRBV24-1|many|NA|TRBJ2-3
CATSAHTDTQYF
TGTGCCACCAGCGCCCACACAGATACGCAGTATTTT
>TRBV7-9|NA|NA|TRBJ2-7
CASSGTAGLGGEQYF
TGTGCCAGCAGCGGAACAGCAGGTCTCGGGGGCGAGCAGTACTTC
>TRBV27|many|TRBD1|TRBJ1-1
CASSLGTGAEAFF
TGTGCCAGCAGTTTAGGGACAGGTGCTGAAGCTTTCTTT
>TRBV9|many|NA|TRBJ2-7
CASSSHPGDSSYEQYF
TGTGCCAGCAGCTCACACCCGGGGGACAGCTCCTACGAGCAGTACTTC
>TRBV3-1|NA|TRBD2|TRBJ2-5
CASSQVVGTSGSIGETQYF
TGTGCCAGCAGCCAAGTCGTTGGGACTAGCGGGAGCATCGGTGAGACCCAGTACTTC
>TRBV5-1|many|NA|TRBJ2-2
CASSLLPGTGELFF
TGCGCCAGCAGCTTGCTACCGGGCACCGGGGAGCTGTTTTTT
>TRBV29-1|many|TRBD1|TRBJ2-5
CSVENRGRRETQYF
TGCAGCGTTGAAAACAGGGGGCGAAGGGAGACCCAGTACTTC
>TRBV14|many|TRBD2|TRBJ2-4
CASSPRASGAKNIQYF
TGTGCCAGCAGCCCCAGGGCTAGCGGGGCCAAAAACATTCAGTACTTC
>TRBV27|NA|TRBD1|TRBJ1-6
CASRSGDRNNSPLHF
TGTGCCAGCAGATCGGGGGACAGAAATAATTCACCCCTCCACTTT
>TRBV5-1|many|TRBD2|TRBJ2-6
CASSLVAGTGANVLTF
TGCGCCAGCAGCTTGGTAGCGGGGACCGGGGCCAACGTCCTGACTTTC
>TRBV5-1|many|TRBD1|TRBJ1-1
CVSSIGDRGSNTEAFF
TGCGTCAGCAGCATAGGAGACAGGGGGTCGAACACTGAAGCTTTCTTT
>TRBV7-9|many|NA|TRBJ2-4
CASSLGGSVGKNIQYF
TGTGCCAGCAGCTTAGGGGGTTCCGTGGGCAAAAACATTCAGTACTTC
>TRBV5-1|many|NA|TRBJ1-1
CASSLVAWAMNTEAFF
TGCGCCAGCAGCTTGGTAGCCTGGGCAATGAACACTGAAGCTTTCTTT
>TRBV18|many|TRBD1|TRBJ1-1
CASSLSTGSNTEAFF
TGTGCCAGCTCACTTTCGACAGGGTCGAACACTGAAGCTTTCTTT
>TRBV3-1|NA|NA|TRBJ2-2
CASSVTGDTGELFF
TGTGCCAGCAGCGTCACAGGAGACACCGGGGAGCTGTTTTTT
>TRBV5-4|many|TRBD1|TRBJ2-5
CASSFPGQGIETQYF
TGTGCCAGCAGCTTCCCAGGACAGGGGATAGAGACCCAGTACTTC
>TRBV5-1|many|TRBD1|TRBJ1-5
CASSPTGVSNQPQHF
TGCGCCAGCAGCCCGACAGGGGTAAGCAATCAGCCCCAGCATTTT
>TRBV11-2|many|TRBD2|TRBJ2-3
CASSARLASTDTQYF
TGTGCCAGCAGCGCACGACTAGCCTCCACAGATACGCAGTATTTT
>TRBV10-3|many|NA|TRBJ1-6
CAISESDGANSPLHF
TGTGCCATCAGTGAGTCGGACGGGGCTAATTCACCCCTCCACTTT
>TRBV12-3/TRBV12-4|many|TRBD2|TRBJ2-1
CASSSTARGEQFF
TGTGCCAGCAGTTCCACTGCGCGGGGGGAGCAGTTCTTC
>TRBV12-3/TRBV12-4|many|TRBD1|TRBJ2-7
CASSSQTGVYEQYF
TGTGCCAGCAGTTCGCAGACAGGGGTGTACGAGCAGTACTTC
>TRBV4-2|NA|NA|TRBJ1-4
CASSQDWTRREKLFF
TGTGCCAGCAGCCAAGACTGGACAAGACGGGAAAAACTGTTTTTT
>TRBV23-1|NA|NA|TRBJ2-1
CASSQSADEQFF
TGCGCCAGCAGTCAATCGGCCGATGAGCAGTTCTTC
>TRBV7-6|many|NA|TRBJ1-4
CASSLLQGTNEKLFF
TGTGCCAGCAGCTTACTTCAGGGGACTAATGAAAAACTGTTTTTT
>TRBV2|few|TRBD2|TRBJ2-2
CANLAGGPVDGELFF
TGTGCCAATTTAGCGGGAGGGCCGGTGGACGGGGAGCTGTTTTTT
>TRBV9|many|TRBD1|TRBJ2-7
CASSVDRDRPTYEQYF
TGTGCCAGCAGCGTTGACCGGGACAGACCAACCTACGAGCAGTACTTC
>TRBV28|many|NA|TRBJ1-1
CASSLLMRQATEAFF
TGTGCCAGCAGTTTATTGATGCGACAGGCCACTGAAGCTTTCTTT
>TRBV12-3/TRBV12-4|few|TRBD1|TRBJ1-5
CASSRQGPYNQPQHF
TGTGCCAGCAGCCGACAGGGCCCTTACAATCAGCCCCAGCATTTT
>TRBV29-1|few|NA|TRBJ2-3
CSVDGREQESDTQYF
TGCAGCGTTGACGGCCGGGAACAAGAGTCAGATACGCAGTATTTT
>TRBV11-1|many|NA|TRBJ2-1
CASSLWAGSPYNEQFF
TGTGCCAGCAGCTTATGGGCAGGGAGCCCCTACAATGAGCAGTTCTTC
>TRBV9|few|NA|TRBJ2-1
CASSGSGTGWNEQFF
TGTGCCAGCAGCGGGAGCGGGACAGGTTGGAATGAGCAGTTCTTC
>TRBV27|many|NA|TRBJ1-4
CASSLYRGEKLFF
TGTGCCAGCAGTTTATACCGAGGGGAAAAACTGTTTTTT
>TRBV6-2/TRBV6-3|many|NA|TRBJ2-3
CASLRGGVADTQYF
TGTGCCAGTTTACGTGGCGGGGTCGCAGATACGCAGTATTTT
>TRBV6-5|NA|NA|TRBJ2-4
CASSWTGRIYIQYF
TGTGCCAGCAGTTGGACCGGGCGGATATACATTCAGTACTTC
>TRBV7-9|few|NA|TRBJ2-5
CASSFSGNQETQYF
TGTGCCAGCAGCTTTTCCGGGAACCAAGAGACCCAGTACTTC
>TRBV5-1|many|TRBD1|TRBJ1-1
CASSLGDRGVTEAFF
TGCGCCAGCAGCTTAGGGGACAGGGGAGTTACTGAAGCTTTCTTT